The sequence of this T cell receptor (beta chain) was determined in a study of T-cell memory formation after mild COVID-19. Study-wide background: Largely, the TCR clusters proved donor specific.

This clonotype appeared a few times. Using its own MiXCR run on the 5' RACE reads, TCRdb lists one record per CDR3 protein. The sample yields 580,000 or so distinct CDR3 sequences, roughly 17% seen once. This CDR3 contains 10 residues. V was cut by 6 bases and J by 11 bases, with 10 bases left in between. V gene TRBV12-3 or TRBV12-4 combines with J gene TRBJ1-1; D unresolved. Sequenced sample: PBMCs or a T cell subset sorted from them (not recorded which). This TCR was recovered from an adult woman who had mild COVID-19 (a few samples of this study predate the infection). Cell type and time point are not known. The CDR3 nucleotides read TGTGCCAGCAGCCTTGGGAGGGCTTTCTTT. It is translated as CASSLGRAFF.